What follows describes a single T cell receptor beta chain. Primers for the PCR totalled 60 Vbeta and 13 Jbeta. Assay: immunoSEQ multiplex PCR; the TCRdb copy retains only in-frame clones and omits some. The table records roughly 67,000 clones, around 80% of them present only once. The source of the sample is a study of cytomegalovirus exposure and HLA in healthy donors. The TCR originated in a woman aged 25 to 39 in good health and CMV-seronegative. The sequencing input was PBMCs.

DNA of the CDR3: TGTGCCACCACTAAACCGCGGGGGCTGGGAAACACTGAAGCTTTCTTT. It is translated as CATTKPRGLGNTEAFF. V gene TRBV15 combines with J gene TRBJ1-1, with D tentatively TRBD1 (6 bases). This CDR3 has 16 residues. In germline, CDR1 is LNHNV, CDR2 YYDKDF (reference sequence). Deletions cut 7 bases from V and 2 bases from J, with 20 bases between.